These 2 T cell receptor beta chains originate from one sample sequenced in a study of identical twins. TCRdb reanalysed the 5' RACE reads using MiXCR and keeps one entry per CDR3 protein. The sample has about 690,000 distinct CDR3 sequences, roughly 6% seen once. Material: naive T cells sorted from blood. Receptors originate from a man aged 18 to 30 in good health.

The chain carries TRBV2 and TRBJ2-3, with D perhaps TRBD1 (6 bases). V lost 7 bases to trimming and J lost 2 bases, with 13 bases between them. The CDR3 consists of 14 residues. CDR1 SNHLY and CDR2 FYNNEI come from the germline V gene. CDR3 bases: TGTGCCAGCATACGACAGGCCCCCACAGATACGCAGTATTTT. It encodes CASIRQAPTDTQYF.

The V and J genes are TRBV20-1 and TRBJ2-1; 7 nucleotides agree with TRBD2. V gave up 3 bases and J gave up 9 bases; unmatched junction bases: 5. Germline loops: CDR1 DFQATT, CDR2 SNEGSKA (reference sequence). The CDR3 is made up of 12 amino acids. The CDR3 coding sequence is TGCAGTGCTAGCCGGGGGGAGCTTGAGCAGTTCTTC. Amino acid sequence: CSASRGELEQFF.